Listed below are T cell receptor beta chains from one sample, sequenced in a study of blood T cell repertoires in COVID-19. Here immunoSEQ multiplex PCR was the method, and the copy in TCRdb shows in-frame clones only, minus some. The sample yields fewer than 200,000 clones, approximately 85% seen once. Material: peripheral blood. The origin of the receptors is a man aged 55 to 70 who had recovered from COVID-19. Both conserved end residues are part of each CDR3. Fields, in order: CDR3 protein, CDR3 DNA, V gene, J gene, clone size, D gene. A D gene is named only where the DNA matches it firmly. Clone size is shown for a subset of rows, as once, few, many or a class of expanded clone.

cdr3_aa: CASSFGGPSYEQYF; cdr3_nt: TGTGCCAGCAGTTTTGGTGGGCCCTCCTACGAGCAGTACTTC; v_call: TRBV27; j_call: TRBJ2-7; clone_size: -; d_call: -
cdr3_aa: CASAVTGRDTEAFF; cdr3_nt: TGTGCCAGTGCTGTAACAGGGAGGGACACTGAAGCTTTCTTT; v_call: TRBV19; j_call: TRBJ1-1; clone_size: -; d_call: -
cdr3_aa: CASSFGQGTHTQYF; cdr3_nt: TGCGCCAGCAGCTTCGGACAGGGGACCCATACGCAGTATTTT; v_call: TRBV5-1; j_call: TRBJ2-3; clone_size: once; d_call: TRBD1
cdr3_aa: CASSEGLADQTNGETQYF; cdr3_nt: TGCGCCAGCAGTGAGGGGTTGGCAGATCAAACTAACGGGGAGACCCAGTACTTC; v_call: TRBV10-1; j_call: TRBJ2-5; clone_size: -; d_call: -
cdr3_aa: CATSMLAGEGETQYF; cdr3_nt: TGTGCCACCAGCATGCTAGCGGGGGAGGGAGAGACCCAGTACTTC; v_call: TRBV15; j_call: TRBJ2-5; clone_size: -; d_call: TRBD2
cdr3_aa: CASSEVSGGSQVYTF; cdr3_nt: TGTGCCAGCAGTGAGGTCTCAGGGGGGTCTCAGGTCTACACCTTC; v_call: TRBV2; j_call: TRBJ1-2; clone_size: once; d_call: TRBD1
cdr3_aa: CASSLDGGGTDTQYF; cdr3_nt: TGTGCCAGCAGCTTAGACGGGGGGGGCACAGATACGCAGTATTTT; v_call: TRBV7-3; j_call: TRBJ2-3; clone_size: -; d_call: TRBD2
cdr3_aa: CASSLGQGTEAFF; cdr3_nt: TGTGCCAGCAGCTTAGGGCAGGGGACTGAAGCTTTCTTT; v_call: TRBV7-2; j_call: TRBJ1-1; clone_size: -; d_call: -
cdr3_aa: CASSFRTGGDQPQHF; cdr3_nt: TGTGCCAGCAGCTTCAGGACAGGGGGAGATCAGCCCCAGCATTTT; v_call: TRBV7-2; j_call: TRBJ1-5; clone_size: -; d_call: TRBD1
cdr3_aa: CASSPVGLAGALLGTDTQYF; cdr3_nt: TGTGCCAGCAGCCCCGTGGGCCTAGCGGGGGCCCTTTTAGGCACAGATACGCAGTATTTT; v_call: TRBV11-3; j_call: TRBJ2-3; clone_size: -; d_call: TRBD2
cdr3_aa: CASSGGGVSTDTQYF; cdr3_nt: TGTGCCAGCAGTGGTGGCGGGGTTAGCACAGATACGCAGTATTTT; v_call: TRBV2; j_call: TRBJ2-3; clone_size: -; d_call: -
cdr3_aa: CASSPSAGGPIQETQYF; cdr3_nt: TGTGCCAGCAGCCCCTCAGCGGGGGGGCCAATACAAGAGACCCAGTACTTC; v_call: TRBV13; j_call: TRBJ2-5; clone_size: -; d_call: TRBD2
cdr3_aa: CATSDVTDNYGYTF; cdr3_nt: TGTGCCACCAGTGATGTGACAGACAACTATGGCTACACCTTC; v_call: TRBV24-1; j_call: TRBJ1-2; clone_size: -; d_call: -
cdr3_aa: CASSPQARALHYEQYF; cdr3_nt: TGTGCCAGCAGCCCACAGGCCCGGGCCCTGCACTACGAGCAGTACTTC; v_call: TRBV7-9; j_call: TRBJ2-7; clone_size: -; d_call: -
cdr3_aa: CASSSDRVGNEKLFF; cdr3_nt: TGTGCCAGCAGTTCCGACAGGGTTGGAAATGAAAAACTGTTTTTT; v_call: TRBV6-5; j_call: TRBJ1-4; clone_size: -; d_call: TRBD1
cdr3_aa: CASSQDQETGAYEQYF; cdr3_nt: TGTGCCAGCAGCCAAGATCAGGAGACAGGGGCCTACGAGCAGTACTTC; v_call: TRBV3-1/TRBV3-2; j_call: TRBJ2-7; clone_size: -; d_call: TRBD1
cdr3_aa: CATTPTQLNTEAFF; cdr3_nt: TGTGCCACCACCCCTACGCAGTTAAACACTGAAGCTTTCTTT; v_call: TRBV6-2/TRBV6-3; j_call: TRBJ1-1; clone_size: -; d_call: -
cdr3_aa: CASSFGQGAYNEQFF; cdr3_nt: TGTGCCAGCAGTTTCGGACAGGGGGCCTACAATGAGCAGTTCTTC; v_call: TRBV27; j_call: TRBJ2-1; clone_size: -; d_call: TRBD1
cdr3_aa: CASSPTWRGGQETQYF; cdr3_nt: TGTGCCAGCAGCCCTACCTGGCGGGGGGGCCAAGAGACCCAGTACTTC; v_call: TRBV3-1/TRBV3-2; j_call: TRBJ2-5; clone_size: once; d_call: TRBD2
cdr3_aa: CASSIQGARHTEAFF; cdr3_nt: TGTGCCAGTAGCATACAGGGGGCGCGACACACTGAAGCTTTCTTT; v_call: TRBV19; j_call: TRBJ1-1; clone_size: -; d_call: TRBD1
cdr3_aa: CASSLNGGANQPQHF; cdr3_nt: TGTGCCAGCAGCTTAAACGGGGGAGCAAATCAGCCCCAGCATTTT; v_call: TRBV7-9; j_call: TRBJ1-5; clone_size: -; d_call: -
cdr3_aa: CASSQDSRQVAVANVLTF; cdr3_nt: TGCGCCAGCAGCCAAGATAGTCGACAGGTGGCTGTTGCCAACGTCCTGACTTTC; v_call: TRBV4-1; j_call: TRBJ2-6; clone_size: -; d_call: -
cdr3_aa: CASSQGQVKVIGNSPLHF; cdr3_nt: TGTGCCAGCAGCCAAGGACAGGTCAAGGTAATCGGGAATTCACCCCTCCACTTT; v_call: TRBV3-1/TRBV3-2; j_call: TRBJ1-6; clone_size: -; d_call: -
cdr3_aa: CASNGQSNTGELFF; cdr3_nt: TGTGCCAGTAACGGACAGTCGAACACCGGGGAGCTGTTTTTT; v_call: TRBV19; j_call: TRBJ2-2; clone_size: -; d_call: -
cdr3_aa: CASSIAQRYSNQPQHF; cdr3_nt: TGTGCCAGTAGTATAGCACAGAGATATAGCAATCAGCCCCAGCATTTT; v_call: TRBV19; j_call: TRBJ1-5; clone_size: few; d_call: -
cdr3_aa: CASSPPLGRGETQYF; cdr3_nt: TGTGCCAGCAGCCCCCCGTTGGGAAGGGGAGAGACCCAGTACTTC; v_call: TRBV7-2; j_call: TRBJ2-5; clone_size: -; d_call: -
cdr3_aa: CASSPRGRTEAFF; cdr3_nt: TGTGCCAGCAGCCCGAGAGGTAGGACTGAAGCTTTCTTT; v_call: TRBV9; j_call: TRBJ1-1; clone_size: -; d_call: -
cdr3_aa: CASSAPTGSTDTQYF; cdr3_nt: TGTGCCAGCAGCGCTCCGACAGGTAGCACAGATACGCAGTATTTT; v_call: TRBV9; j_call: TRBJ2-3; clone_size: -; d_call: -
cdr3_aa: CASSPRTGILSGNTIYF; cdr3_nt: TGTGCCAGCAGCCCGAGGACAGGGATCCTCTCTGGAAACACCATATATTTT; v_call: TRBV3-1/TRBV3-2; j_call: TRBJ1-3; clone_size: -; d_call: TRBD1
cdr3_aa: CASSQEAGRWNEQFF; cdr3_nt: TGCGCCAGCAGCCAAGAGGCAGGGAGGTGGAATGAGCAGTTCTTC; v_call: TRBV4-3; j_call: TRBJ2-1; clone_size: -; d_call: -
cdr3_aa: CASSLSTAEPYGYTF; cdr3_nt: TGCGCCAGCAGCTTGTCGACGGCGGAACCTTATGGCTACACCTTC; v_call: TRBV5-1; j_call: TRBJ1-2; clone_size: -; d_call: -
cdr3_aa: CASSSGQANEKLFF; cdr3_nt: TGTGCCAGCAGCTCGGGACAGGCAAATGAAAAACTGTTTTTT; v_call: TRBV5-4; j_call: TRBJ1-4; clone_size: -; d_call: TRBD1
cdr3_aa: CASSYRGRRQPQHF; cdr3_nt: TGTGCCAGCAGTTACAGGGGGCGCAGACAGCCCCAGCATTTT; v_call: TRBV28; j_call: TRBJ1-5; clone_size: once; d_call: TRBD1
cdr3_aa: CASSFGIAGGYEQFF; cdr3_nt: TGTGCCAGCAGTTTTGGAATAGCGGGGGGGTATGAGCAGTTCTTC; v_call: TRBV7-9; j_call: TRBJ2-1; clone_size: once; d_call: TRBD2